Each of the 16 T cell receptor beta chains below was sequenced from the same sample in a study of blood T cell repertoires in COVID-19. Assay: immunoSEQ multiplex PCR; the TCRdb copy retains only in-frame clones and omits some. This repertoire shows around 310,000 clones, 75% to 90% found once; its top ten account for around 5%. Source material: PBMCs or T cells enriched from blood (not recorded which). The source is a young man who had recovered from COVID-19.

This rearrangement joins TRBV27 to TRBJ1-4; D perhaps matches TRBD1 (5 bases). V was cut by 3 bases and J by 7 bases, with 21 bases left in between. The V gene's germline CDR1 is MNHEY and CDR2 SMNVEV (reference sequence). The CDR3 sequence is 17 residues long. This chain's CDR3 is CASSFPLIGTWPEKLFF. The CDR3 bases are TGTGCCAGCAGTTTCCCTCTAATCGGGACTTGGCCTGAAAAACTGTTTTTT.

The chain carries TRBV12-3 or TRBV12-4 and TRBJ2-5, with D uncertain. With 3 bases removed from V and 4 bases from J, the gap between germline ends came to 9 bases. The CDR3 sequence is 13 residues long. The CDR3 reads CASSFAGGETQYF. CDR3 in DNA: TGTGCCAGCAGTTTCGCTGGCGGAGAGACCCAGTACTTC.

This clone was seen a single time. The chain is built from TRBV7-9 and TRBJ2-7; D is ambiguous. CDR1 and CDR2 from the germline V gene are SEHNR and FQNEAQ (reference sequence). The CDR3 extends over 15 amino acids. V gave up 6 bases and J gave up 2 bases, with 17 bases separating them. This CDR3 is CASSILAGSTYEQYF. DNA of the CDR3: TGTGCCAGCAGTATCCTGGCAGGTTCTACCTACGAGCAGTACTTC.

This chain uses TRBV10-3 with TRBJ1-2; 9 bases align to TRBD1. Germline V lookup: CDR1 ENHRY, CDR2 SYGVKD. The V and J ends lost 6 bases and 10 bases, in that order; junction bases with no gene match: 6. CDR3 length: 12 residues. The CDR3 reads CAISEGQGIYTF. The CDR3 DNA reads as TGTGCCATCAGCGAGGGACAGGGCATCTACACCTTC.

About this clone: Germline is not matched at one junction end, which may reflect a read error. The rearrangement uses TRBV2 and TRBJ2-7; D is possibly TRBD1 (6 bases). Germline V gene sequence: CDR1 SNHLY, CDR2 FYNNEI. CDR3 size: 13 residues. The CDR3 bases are TGTGCCAGCAGGGAAGACAGGTTCTACGAGCAGTACTTC. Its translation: CASREDRFYEQYF.

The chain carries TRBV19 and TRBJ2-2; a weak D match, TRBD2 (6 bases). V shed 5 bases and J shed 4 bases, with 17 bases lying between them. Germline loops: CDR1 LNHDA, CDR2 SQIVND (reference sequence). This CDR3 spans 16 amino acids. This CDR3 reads CASSRDPFGGTGELFF. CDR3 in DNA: TGTGCCAGTAGTCGGGACCCCTTCGGGGGCACCGGGGAGCTGTTTTTT.

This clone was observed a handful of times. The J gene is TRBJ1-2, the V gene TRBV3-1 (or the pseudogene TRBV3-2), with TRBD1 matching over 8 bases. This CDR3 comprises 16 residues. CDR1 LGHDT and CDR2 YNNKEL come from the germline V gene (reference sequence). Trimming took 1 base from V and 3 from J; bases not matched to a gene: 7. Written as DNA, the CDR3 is TGTGCCAGCAGCCAAGTTCCCCGGACAGGGTACTATGGCTACACCTTC. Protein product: CASSQVPRTGYYGYTF.

CDR3 loop: CASSGPGQALETQYF. The CDR3 coding sequence is TGTGCCAGCAGTGGGCCGGGACAGGCTCTGGAGACCCAGTACTTC. The rearrangement uses TRBV28 and TRBJ2-5, with 8 bases matching TRBD1. This CDR3 has 15 residues. Germline CDR1 reads MDHEN; CDR2 reads SYDVKM. V lost 5 bases and J lost 5; bases outside the gene matches: 10.

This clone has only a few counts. The CDR3 is CASSESRASGGNEQFF. In DNA form, the CDR3 reads TGCGCCAGCAGTGAGTCTAGGGCTAGCGGGGGAAATGAGCAGTTCTTC. V is TRBV10-1 and J is TRBJ2-1, with 10 nucleotides matching TRBD2. The CDR3 has 16 residues. Trimming cost V 0 bases and J 7 bases; bases outside gene matches: 6. The V gene's germline CDR1 is WNHNN and CDR2 SYGVQD (reference sequence).

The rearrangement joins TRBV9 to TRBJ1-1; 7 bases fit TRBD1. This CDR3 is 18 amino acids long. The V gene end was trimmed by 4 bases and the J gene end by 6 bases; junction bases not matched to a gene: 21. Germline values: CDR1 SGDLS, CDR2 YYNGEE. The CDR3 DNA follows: TGTGCCAGCAGCCCGAGCACAACCAACAGGGGATTTCGACCTGAAGCTTTCTTT. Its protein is CASSPSTTNRGFRPEAFF. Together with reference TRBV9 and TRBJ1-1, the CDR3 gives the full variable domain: DSGVTQTPKHLITATGQRVTLRCSPRSGDLSVYWYQQSLDQGLQFLIQYYNGEERAKGNILERFSAQQFPDLHSELNLSSLELGDSALYFCASSPSTTNRGFRPEAFFGQGTRLTVV.

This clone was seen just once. The DNA for the CDR3 is TGTGCCTGGAGAGGGACAGGCCTTAATGAAAAACTGTTTTTT. Residues: CAWRGTGLNEKLFF. The gene calls are TRBV30 and TRBJ1-4, with 8 bases fitting TRBD1. J gave up 4 bases and V 3 bases, and 4 bases lay outside the gene matches. CDR1 and CDR2 from the germline V gene are GTSNPN and SVGIG (reference sequence). The CDR3 has 14 amino acids. The full variable domain, completed using reference TRBV30 and TRBJ1-4, is SQTIHQWPATLVQPVGSPLSLECTVEGTSNPNLYWYRQAAGRGLQLLFYSVGIGQISSEVPQNLSASRPQDRQFILSSKKLLLSDSGFYLCAWRGTGLNEKLFFGSGTQLSVL.

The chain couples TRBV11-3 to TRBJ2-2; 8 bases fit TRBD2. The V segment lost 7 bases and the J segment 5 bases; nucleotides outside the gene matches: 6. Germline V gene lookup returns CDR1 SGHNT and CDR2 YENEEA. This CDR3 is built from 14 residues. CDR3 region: CASTPSGGTGELFF. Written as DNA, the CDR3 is TGTGCCAGCACCCCGAGCGGGGGAACCGGGGAGCTGTTTTTT.

The CDR3 sequence is CASTLSRGDSSYNSPLHF. The CDR3 DNA follows: TGTGCCAGCACCCTTTCGAGGGGGGACAGCTCCTATAATTCACCCCTCCACTTT. This rearrangement joins TRBV2 to TRBJ1-6; TRBD1 matches 7 bases. The CDR3 has 18 amino acids. Germline V gene sequence: CDR1 SNHLY, CDR2 FYNNEI. J was trimmed by 0 bases and V by 7 bases; bases with no gene match: 12. The variable domain in full, completed from reference TRBV2 and TRBJ1-6, reads EPEVTQTPSHQVTQMGQEVILRCVPISNHLYFYWYRQILGQKVEFLVSFYNNEISEKSEIFDDQFSVERPDGSNFTLKIRSTKLEDSAMYFCASTLSRGDSSYNSPLHFGNGTRLTVT.

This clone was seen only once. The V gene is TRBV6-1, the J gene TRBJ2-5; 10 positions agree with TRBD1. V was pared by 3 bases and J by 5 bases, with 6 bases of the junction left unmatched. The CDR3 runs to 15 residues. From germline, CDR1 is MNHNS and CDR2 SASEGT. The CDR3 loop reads CASSETGGIGETQYF. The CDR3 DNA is TGTGCCAGCAGTGAGACAGGGGGCATTGGCGAGACCCAGTACTTC.

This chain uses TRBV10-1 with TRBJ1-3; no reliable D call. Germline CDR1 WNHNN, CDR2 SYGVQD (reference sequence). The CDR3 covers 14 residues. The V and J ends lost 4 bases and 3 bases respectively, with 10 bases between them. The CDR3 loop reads CASSARTGGNTIYF. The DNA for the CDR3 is TGCGCCAGCAGTGCGCGAACGGGTGGAAACACCATATATTTT.

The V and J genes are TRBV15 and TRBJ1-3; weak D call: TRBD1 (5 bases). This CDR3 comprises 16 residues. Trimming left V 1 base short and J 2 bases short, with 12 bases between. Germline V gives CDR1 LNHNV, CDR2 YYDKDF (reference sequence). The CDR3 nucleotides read TGTGCCACCAGCAGAGGGGGGGAGGGAACTGGAAACACCATATATTTT. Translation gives CATSRGGEGTGNTIYF.